The rows below give T cell receptor beta chains drawn from one sample of a study of vaccination and CD4 T cells after COVID-19. No cognate antigen is known for these TCRs. MiXCR was run by TCRdb on the PCR reads, yielding one entry per CDR3 protein. This table has about 19,000 distinct CDR3 sequences, 40% to 50% appearing once. Sequences were derived from CD4+ T cells from blood, cultured in vitro, sampled before SARS-CoV-2 vaccination. These TCRs come from a human donor who had recovered from COVID-19. The CDR3 runs from the conserved cysteine through the conserved F or W. The D gene is left open where the match is weak. For some rows the clone size is stated as once, few or many, or as a class when expanded; others skip it.

D gene,clone size,CDR3 length,V gene,J gene,CDR3 DNA,CDR3 protein
TRBD1,few,14,TRBV30,TRBJ1-1,TGTGCCTGGAGTGGGGACAGGCATGCCTCTGAAGCTTTCTTT,CAWSGDRHASEAFF
TRBD2,few,14,TRBV11-1,TRBJ2-5,TGTGCCAGCAGCTCCCGGGCGGGAGGGGAGACCCAGTACTTC,CASSSRAGGETQYF
.,few,12,TRBV7-9,TRBJ1-1,TGTGCCAGCAGGCAAGCTACCGGAGAAGCTTTCTTT,CASRQATGEAFF
.,.,14,TRBV11-2,TRBJ1-1,TGTGCCAGCAGCTTAGGGGTCGGGGGGCGGGGAGCTTTCTTT,CASSLGVGGRGAFF
.,few,14,TRBV6-1,TRBJ1-1,TGTGCCAGCAGGCGGACAGACAAGAACACTGAAGCTTTCTTT,CASRRTDKNTEAFF
TRBD1,.,17,TRBV27,TRBJ1-6,TGTGCCAGCAGTCACTCCCCCGACAGGGGGCCTAATTCACCCCTCCACTTT,CASSHSPDRGPNSPLHF
TRBD2,once,15,TRBV7-2,TRBJ2-1,TGTGCCAGCAGCTTCATAGCGGGGGGGCGTAATGAGCAGTTCTTC,CASSFIAGGRNEQFF
TRBD1,.,15,TRBV5-4,TRBJ2-2,TGTGCCAGCAGCCAAACAGGGGTGGGCACCGGGGAGCTGTTTTTT,CASSQTGVGTGELFF
TRBD1,.,16,TRBV11-1,TRBJ1-1,TGTGCCAGCAGTCAAACGACAGGGATAAGTAACACTGAAGCTTTCTTT,CASSQTTGISNTEAFF
.,.,14,TRBV27,TRBJ1-6,TGTGCCAGCAGATCTGACCTCTATAATTCACCCCTCCACTTT,CASRSDLYNSPLHF
.,.,18,TRBV12-5,TRBJ2-6,TGTGCTAGTGGTTTGCCAATAAGGGGCCCCTCTGGGGCCAACGTCCTGACTTTC,CASGLPIRGPSGANVLTF
.,.,13,TRBV10-1,TRBJ1-2,TGCGCCAGCAGTGGAGGGGCTAACTATGGCTGCACCTTC,CASSGGANYGCTF
TRBD2,.,14,TRBV20-1,TRBJ2-7,TGCAGTGCTCGCCGAGGGACTAGTGTCCACGAGCAGTACTTC,CSARRGTSVHEQYF
.,few,13,TRBV19,TRBJ1-5,TGTGCCAGTAGGTTTATAGGGAATCAGCCCCAGCATTTT,CASRFIGNQPQHF
TRBD2,.,19,TRBV4-1,TRBJ2-6,TGCGCCAGCAGCCAAGGGAGGGCTAGCGGGGGGTCTGGGGCCAACGTCCTGACTTTC,CASSQGRASGGSGANVLTF
.,medium-sized,14,TRBV2,TRBJ1-2,TGTGCCAGCAAGACAGGAGGGCTTGAAAAAGGCTACACCTTC,CASKTGGLEKGYTF
TRBD1,.,13,TRBV5-4,TRBJ1-6,TGTGCCAGCAGCTTTGGACAGGATTCACCCCTCCACTTT,CASSFGQDSPLHF
TRBD2,.,17,TRBV20-1,TRBJ2-1,TGCAGTGCTAGAGAACCACACCGACTAGCGGGCTACAATGAGCAGTTCTTC,CSAREPHRLAGYNEQFF
.,.,13,TRBV6-2/TRBV6-3,TRBJ2-7,TGTGCCAGCAGTGTCACCAATCCTGGCGAGCAGTACTTC,CASSVTNPGEQYF
.,.,12,TRBV6-5,TRBJ2-1,TGTGCCAGCAGTTACTCGCAGGATGAGCAGTTCTTC,CASSYSQDEQFF
.,.,18,TRBV6-2/TRBV6-3,TRBJ1-6,TGTGCCAGCACCCACACAACGCGGAGAGGGGCCATTAATTCACCCCTCCACTTT,CASTHTTRRGAINSPLHF
.,.,12,TRBV11-3,TRBJ1-2,TGTGCCAGCAGCTTAGGGGGATATGGCTACACCTTC,CASSLGGYGYTF
TRBD1,.,14,TRBV10-3,TRBJ1-1,TGTGCCATCAGGAGGACAGGTATGAACACTGAAGCTTTCTTT,CAIRRTGMNTEAFF
.,.,16,TRBV29-1,TRBJ2-7,TGCAGCGTTGAAGAATCAGTCATAGGGATGAGGTCCGAGCAGTACTTC,CSVEESVIGMRSEQYF
.,.,12,TRBV6-5,TRBJ2-7,TGTGCCAGCAGTTACCGATACTACGAGCAGTACTTC,CASSYRYYEQYF
.,few,14,TRBV10-3,TRBJ1-2,TGTGCCATCAGTGAAGGGAGGGGGAACTATGGCTACACCTTC,CAISEGRGNYGYTF
.,few,15,TRBV6-1,TRBJ1-1,TGTGCCAGCAGACCACCAGGGGTCGCGAACACTGAAGCTTTCTTT,CASRPPGVANTEAFF
.,.,13,TRBV20-1,TRBJ2-1,TGCAGTGCTAGCCCCCGTGCCTACAATGAGCAGTTCTTC,CSASPRAYNEQFF
TRBD2,.,14,TRBV5-5,TRBJ2-1,TGTGCCAGCAGTGAAGCGGGGGCCTACAATGAGCAGTTCTTC,CASSEAGAYNEQFF
.,.,16,TRBV2,TRBJ1-2,TGTGCCAGCAGTGATTGGCTGGGTCAAGGCAACTATGGCTACACCTTC,CASSDWLGQGNYGYTF
TRBD1,few,14,TRBV20-1,TRBJ2-7,TGCAGTGCTAGACCGGGACAGGGCTCCTACGAGCAGTACTTC,CSARPGQGSYEQYF
.,few,14,TRBV28,TRBJ1-1,TGTGCCAGCAGTTTAGGGGGGCGAGGCACTGAAGCTTTCTTT,CASSLGGRGTEAFF
.,few,13,TRBV20-1,TRBJ2-7,TGCAGTGCTAGTGGTGAGCGCCACTACGAGCAGTACTTC,CSASGERHYEQYF
.,.,15,TRBV7-9,TRBJ1-1,TGTGCCAGCAGCTCCTTCACCAACGGGAACACTGAAGCTTTCTTT,CASSSFTNGNTEAFF
.,few,13,TRBV7-2,TRBJ1-2,TGTGCCAGCAGCTTAGCAGGGGACTATGGCTACACCTTC,CASSLAGDYGYTF
.,.,12,TRBV29-1,TRBJ1-1,TGCAGCGTAGGGCCGGGGAACACTGAAGCTTTCTTT,CSVGPGNTEAFF
.,.,17,TRBV15,TRBJ1-1,TGTGCCACCAGCAGAGAGAAAATTGGGTCGGGTAACACTGAAGCTTTCTTT,CATSREKIGSGNTEAFF
.,few,13,TRBV7-9,TRBJ1-1,TGTGCCAGCAGCTTAGGGTTGAAAACCGAAGCTTTCTTT,CASSLGLKTEAFF
.,.,11,TRBV6-2/TRBV6-3,TRBJ1-1,TGTGCCGTGGCAGAGAACACTGAAGCTTTCTTT,CAVAENTEAFF
.,.,17,TRBV20-1,TRBJ2-3,TGCAGTGCTGAGGGCTCTCACCCACCCTTGGGCACAGATACGCAGTATTTT,CSAEGSHPPLGTDTQYF
TRBD1,.,16,TRBV7-2,TRBJ1-1,TGTGCCAGCAGACCCGGGACAGGGGTAACTCAGGCTGAAACTTTCTTT,CASRPGTGVTQAETFF
.,once,15,TRBV5-4,TRBJ2-5,TGTGCCAGCAGCCTAGGAGGGATTGGCCAAGAGACCCAGTACTTC,CASSLGGIGQETQYF
.,.,12,TRBV7-2,TRBJ2-1,TGTGCCAGCAGCTTAGACTACAATGAGCAGTTCTTC,CASSLDYNEQFF
.,.,13,TRBV2,TRBJ1-2,TGTGCCAGCACGGGAGTTGGTAACTATGGCTACACCTTC,CASTGVGNYGYTF
.,few,15,TRBV7-9,TRBJ1-2,TGTGCCAGCACCCCCCTTTCGAAAGCTAACTATGGCTACACCTTC,CASTPLSKANYGYTF
TRBD2,.,19,TRBV11-2,TRBJ2-1,TGTGCCAGCAGCTTAGCTAGGGGGACTAGCGGGAGATTCAGTTATGAGCAGTTCTTC,CASSLARGTSGRFSYEQFF
TRBD2,.,15,TRBV28,TRBJ2-1,TGTGCCAGCAGTTCCCGGGAGGCTTACCACAATGAGCAGTTCTTC,CASSSREAYHNEQFF
.,.,14,TRBV6-2/TRBV6-3,TRBJ1-2,TGTGCCAGCAGTTGGGACAAAATTTCCTATGGCTACACCTTC,CASSWDKISYGYTF